The clone carrying this T cell receptor (beta chain) was detected many times. The antigen is unknown. The germline V gene encodes CDR1 SGHTA and CDR2 FQGNSA. The CDR3 runs to 15 residues. The ends were cut back, 3 bases at V and 2 bases at J, with 12 bases in the middle. Preparation of the TCRbeta library was carried out with unique molecular identifiers. TCRdb re-called the PCR reads with MiXCR, one entry per CDR3 protein. The sample lists a few hundred thousand distinct CDR3 sequences; roughly 13% were seen once. The data belong to a study of T-cell reconstitution after alpha-beta-depleted transplantation in children. Study outcomes and limitations: Diversity of TCRbeta at day 60 was high in some patients, arising from surviving recipient T cells and thymic progenitors.

This TCR came from a male patient between 10 and 17 years old who had a stem cell transplant for acute myeloid leukemia, so the T cells may come from the graft donor. The rearrangement links TRBV7-2 to TRBJ2-3, with D perhaps being TRBD1 or TRBD2 (5 bases each). The sample here was PBMCs, mostly from graft donor cells, taken 360 days after TCRalphabeta/CD19-depleted stem cell transplant. The CDR3 nucleotides are TGTGCCAGCAGCTTTCGGGGCGGCATCACAGATACGCAGTATTTT. The encoded protein is CASSFRGGITDTQYF.